A selection of T cell receptor beta chains follows, all from one sample in a study of T-cell reconstitution after alpha-beta-depleted transplantation in children. TCRdb fed the PCR reads into MiXCR, producing one record per CDR3 protein. Of over 300,000 distinct CDR3 sequences in the sample, about 9.3% were seen once. The specimen comprised PBMCs from the stem cell graft donor, sampled from the stem cell graft. These receptor sequences come from a human donor who donated a stem cell graft to a child with acute lymphoblastic leukemia. Each CDR3 is given with its conserved first and last residue. The D gene is left open where the match is weak. The size of a clone is reported for some rows only, either as once, few or many, or as a class for expanded clones.

clone size: few
V gene: TRBV7-3
J gene: TRBJ2-3
D gene: TRBD2
CDR3 DNA: TGTGCCAGCAGCCACCCGGCGGGCGGGAGCCCAGATACGCAGTATTTT
CDR3 protein: CASSHPAGGSPDTQYF

clone size: few
V gene: TRBV12-3/TRBV12-4
J gene: TRBJ2-5
D gene: NA
CDR3 DNA: TGTGCCAGCGGGACGGGACGCCGGGAGACCCAGTACTTC
CDR3 protein: CASGTGRRETQYF

clone size: few
V gene: TRBV5-1
J gene: TRBJ2-1
D gene: TRBD2
CDR3 DNA: TGCGCCAGCAGCCCCCAGGTAGCGGGAGGGGGCTCCTACAATGAGCAGTTCTTC
CDR3 protein: CASSPQVAGGGSYNEQFF

clone size: few
V gene: TRBV7-9
J gene: TRBJ2-1
D gene: NA
CDR3 DNA: TGTGCCAGCAGCTTAAGTCAGGACCCCCTCTCCTACAATGAGCAGTTCTTC
CDR3 protein: CASSLSQDPLSYNEQFF

clone size: NA
V gene: TRBV9
J gene: TRBJ2-7
D gene: NA
CDR3 DNA: TGTGCCAGCAGCGTAGGGACGGGACGCTCCTACGAGCAGTACTTC
CDR3 protein: CASSVGTGRSYEQYF

clone size: many
V gene: TRBV4-3
J gene: TRBJ2-1
D gene: TRBD2
CDR3 DNA: TGCGCCAGCAGCCAAGATTCTTTACTAGCGGGGTCCTCCTACAATGAGCAGTTCTTC
CDR3 protein: CASSQDSLLAGSSYNEQFF

clone size: few
V gene: TRBV7-9
J gene: TRBJ2-7
D gene: NA
CDR3 DNA: TGTGCCAGCAGCGCGACCGGTTCCTACGAGCAGTACTTC
CDR3 protein: CASSATGSYEQYF

clone size: NA
V gene: TRBV29-1
J gene: TRBJ2-7
D gene: TRBD1
CDR3 DNA: TGCAGCGTTGAAGCCCCGACCGGGACAGGGGCCCCCTACGAGCAGTACTTC
CDR3 protein: CSVEAPTGTGAPYEQYF

clone size: once
V gene: TRBV7-6
J gene: TRBJ2-2
D gene: NA
CDR3 DNA: TGTGCCAGCAGCATAAGTCTCCCCGGGGAGCTGTTTTTT
CDR3 protein: CASSISLPGELFF

clone size: NA
V gene: TRBV14
J gene: TRBJ2-1
D gene: TRBD2
CDR3 DNA: TGTGCCAGCAGCCATCTAGCGGATCTCTACAATGAGCAGTTCTTC
CDR3 protein: CASSHLADLYNEQFF

clone size: NA
V gene: TRBV7-8
J gene: TRBJ1-4
D gene: NA
CDR3 DNA: TGTGCCAGCAGCAAAAGAACTAATGAAAAACTGTTTTTT
CDR3 protein: CASSKRTNEKLFF

clone size: NA
V gene: TRBV4-3
J gene: TRBJ1-4
D gene: NA
CDR3 DNA: TGCGCCAGCAGCCAAGTGGCAGGGGTCCTTGAAAAACTGTTTTTT
CDR3 protein: CASSQVAGVLEKLFF

clone size: NA
V gene: TRBV20-1
J gene: TRBJ2-5
D gene: TRBD1
CDR3 DNA: TGCAGTGCTGACAGGGGGCTGGGGGAGACCCAGTACTTC
CDR3 protein: CSADRGLGETQYF

clone size: many
V gene: TRBV7-9
J gene: TRBJ2-1
D gene: NA
CDR3 DNA: TGTGCCAGCAGCCATGACAGGTACAATGAGCAGTTCTTC
CDR3 protein: CASSHDRYNEQFF

clone size: many
V gene: TRBV20-1
J gene: TRBJ2-1
D gene: NA
CDR3 DNA: TGCAGTGCTAGCGAATACAATGAGCAGTTCTTC
CDR3 protein: CSASEYNEQFF

clone size: few
V gene: TRBV20-1
J gene: TRBJ2-1
D gene: TRBD2
CDR3 DNA: TGCAGTGCTTTTGGGACTAGCGGGAGAAATGAGCAGTTCTTC
CDR3 protein: CSAFGTSGRNEQFF

clone size: few
V gene: TRBV7-9
J gene: TRBJ1-4
D gene: NA
CDR3 DNA: TGTGCCAGCAGCTTAGAAGGGACCGACCCGAATGAAAAACTGTTTTTT
CDR3 protein: CASSLEGTDPNEKLFF

clone size: NA
V gene: TRBV4-1
J gene: TRBJ2-5
D gene: TRBD2
CDR3 DNA: TGCGCCAGCAGCCAGAAGTCCGGGACTAGCGGGATCCCGAGAGAGACCCAGTACTTC
CDR3 protein: CASSQKSGTSGIPRETQYF

clone size: few
V gene: TRBV6-2/TRBV6-3
J gene: TRBJ2-5
D gene: NA
CDR3 DNA: TGTGCCAGCAGTAGAGAAAGTAAGCGGGTCCAAGAGACCCAGTACTTC
CDR3 protein: CASSRESKRVQETQYF

clone size: NA
V gene: TRBV7-3
J gene: TRBJ2-3
D gene: NA
CDR3 DNA: TGTGCCAGCAGCCCGGGGCAGGGCACTAGCACAGATACGCAGTATTTT
CDR3 protein: CASSPGQGTSTDTQYF

clone size: NA
V gene: TRBV7-9
J gene: TRBJ2-5
D gene: TRBD2
CDR3 DNA: TGTGCCAGCAGCCCTAGCGGAGGACGGGGCCAAGAGACCCAGTACTTC
CDR3 protein: CASSPSGGRGQETQYF

clone size: NA
V gene: TRBV7-3
J gene: TRBJ2-7
D gene: TRBD1
CDR3 DNA: TGTGCCAGCAGCTTCTACGGGACAGGGGGGTACGAGCAGTACTTC
CDR3 protein: CASSFYGTGGYEQYF

clone size: many
V gene: TRBV12-3/TRBV12-4
J gene: TRBJ2-3
D gene: NA
CDR3 DNA: TGTGCCAGCAGCCCACTGGCAGATACGCAGTATTTT
CDR3 protein: CASSPLADTQYF

clone size: NA
V gene: TRBV27
J gene: TRBJ2-1
D gene: NA
CDR3 DNA: TGTGCCAGCAGTAAGGAAGGGTCCTACAATGAGCAGTTCTTC
CDR3 protein: CASSKEGSYNEQFF

clone size: few
V gene: TRBV12-3/TRBV12-4
J gene: TRBJ2-2
D gene: TRBD2
CDR3 DNA: TGTGCCAGCACCGCGTTAGCGGGAGGAATTCCCGGGGAGCTGTTTTTT
CDR3 protein: CASTALAGGIPGELFF

clone size: NA
V gene: TRBV4-2
J gene: TRBJ1-5
D gene: NA
CDR3 DNA: TGTGCCAGCAGCCAACCGGGGTATGGCAATCAGCCCCAGCATTTT
CDR3 protein: CASSQPGYGNQPQHF

clone size: NA
V gene: TRBV7-3
J gene: TRBJ2-3
D gene: NA
CDR3 DNA: TGTGCCAGCAGCTTGGGTCACGGGGTCCCAGATACGCAGTATTTT
CDR3 protein: CASSLGHGVPDTQYF

clone size: few
V gene: TRBV4-3
J gene: TRBJ2-7
D gene: NA
CDR3 DNA: TGCGCCAGCAGCCGACTTCACGGAGAGAGCTCCTACGAGCAGTACTTC
CDR3 protein: CASSRLHGESSYEQYF

clone size: NA
V gene: TRBV6-2/TRBV6-3
J gene: TRBJ2-1
D gene: TRBD2
CDR3 DNA: TGTGCCAGCAGTTACCCGACTAGCGGGGCCCTTAGCAATGAGCAGTTCTTC
CDR3 protein: CASSYPTSGALSNEQFF

clone size: NA
V gene: TRBV3-1
J gene: TRBJ1-6
D gene: NA
CDR3 DNA: TGTGCCAGCAGCCAAGCTCCGGGCGGAGAACCCCTCCACTTT
CDR3 protein: CASSQAPGGEPLHF

clone size: many
V gene: TRBV20-1
J gene: TRBJ2-3
D gene: NA
CDR3 DNA: TGCAGTGCCCAAAGGGGGGGGATCACAGATACGCAGTATTTT
CDR3 protein: CSAQRGGITDTQYF

clone size: many
V gene: TRBV29-1
J gene: TRBJ2-1
D gene: TRBD2
CDR3 DNA: TGCAGCGTAGCTAGCGGGAGATCAAATGAGCAGTTCTTC
CDR3 protein: CSVASGRSNEQFF

clone size: NA
V gene: TRBV7-9
J gene: TRBJ2-7
D gene: NA
CDR3 DNA: TGTGCCAGCAGCTCCTGGACCGCCTACGAGCAGTACTTC
CDR3 protein: CASSSWTAYEQYF

clone size: NA
V gene: TRBV5-1
J gene: TRBJ1-1
D gene: NA
CDR3 DNA: TGCGCCAGCAGCTGGGGCGGCGGGGCTGAAGCTTTCTTT
CDR3 protein: CASSWGGGAEAFF

clone size: few
V gene: TRBV12-3/TRBV12-4
J gene: TRBJ2-1
D gene: TRBD2
CDR3 DNA: TGTGCCAGCAGTTTTAAGGGAGGGGATGAGCAGTTCTTC
CDR3 protein: CASSFKGGDEQFF

clone size: NA
V gene: TRBV6-1
J gene: TRBJ2-5
D gene: NA
CDR3 DNA: TGTGCCAGCAGTCTCCGACAGAACCAAGAGACCCAGTACTTC
CDR3 protein: CASSLRQNQETQYF

clone size: NA
V gene: TRBV19
J gene: TRBJ1-1
D gene: TRBD1
CDR3 DNA: TGTGCCAGTAGTGGGGAGACAGGGGATACTGAAGCTTTCTTT
CDR3 protein: CASSGETGDTEAFF

clone size: NA
V gene: TRBV28
J gene: TRBJ2-1
D gene: NA
CDR3 DNA: TGTGCCAGCAGCCCTTGGCAGGGAGGAAAAAATGAGCAGTTCTTC
CDR3 protein: CASSPWQGGKNEQFF

clone size: few
V gene: TRBV5-1
J gene: TRBJ2-3
D gene: NA
CDR3 DNA: TGCGCCAGCAGCTTGGACGGGGGCGGAGATACGCAGTATTTT
CDR3 protein: CASSLDGGGDTQYF

clone size: many
V gene: TRBV20-1
J gene: TRBJ1-1
D gene: NA
CDR3 DNA: TGCAGTGCCAGCAAGGGGACCTTGGGCACTGAAGCTTTCTTT
CDR3 protein: CSASKGTLGTEAFF

clone size: many
V gene: TRBV7-2
J gene: TRBJ2-5
D gene: NA
CDR3 DNA: TGTGCCAGCAGCTCTCCCCGGGGACTGGGGGAGACCCAGTACTTC
CDR3 protein: CASSSPRGLGETQYF

clone size: many
V gene: TRBV12-3/TRBV12-4
J gene: TRBJ2-5
D gene: NA
CDR3 DNA: TGTGCCAGCAGTCCAACAGAGGAGACCCAGTACTTC
CDR3 protein: CASSPTEETQYF

clone size: many
V gene: TRBV4-1
J gene: TRBJ2-7
D gene: NA
CDR3 DNA: TGCGCCAGCAGCCTCCGGGACACGGAGTCCTACGAGCAGTACTTC
CDR3 protein: CASSLRDTESYEQYF

clone size: many
V gene: TRBV20-1
J gene: TRBJ2-1
D gene: TRBD2
CDR3 DNA: TGCAGTGCACCCGGGACTAGCGGGGACAATGAGCAGTTCTTC
CDR3 protein: CSAPGTSGDNEQFF

clone size: few
V gene: TRBV27
J gene: TRBJ2-3
D gene: NA
CDR3 DNA: TGTGCCAGCAGCCGAAGTTTAAATGACTTTCGTAGCACAGATACGCAGTATTTT
CDR3 protein: CASSRSLNDFRSTDTQYF

clone size: few
V gene: TRBV12-3/TRBV12-4
J gene: TRBJ2-2
D gene: NA
CDR3 DNA: TGTGCCAGCAGGTTGGGCGTCGCGAACACCGGGGAGCTGTTTTTT
CDR3 protein: CASRLGVANTGELFF

clone size: few
V gene: TRBV12-3/TRBV12-4
J gene: TRBJ2-5
D gene: NA
CDR3 DNA: TGTGCCAGCAGATCACCGGGCCCCCAAGAGACCCAGTACTTC
CDR3 protein: CASRSPGPQETQYF

clone size: few
V gene: TRBV29-1
J gene: TRBJ2-1
D gene: TRBD2
CDR3 DNA: TGCAGCGTTGCGATTTGGGGGCTAGCGGGAGGGCCGGGCGTGGACAATGAGCAGTTCTTC
CDR3 protein: CSVAIWGLAGGPGVDNEQFF

clone size: NA
V gene: TRBV4-3
J gene: TRBJ2-7
D gene: NA
CDR3 DNA: TGCGCCAGCAGCCAAGGTGGTCGCGATGAGGGCTACGAGCAGTACTTC
CDR3 protein: CASSQGGRDEGYEQYF

clone size: many
V gene: TRBV10-3
J gene: TRBJ2-1
D gene: TRBD2
CDR3 DNA: TGTGCCATCACAGGCGGGACTAGCGGGAGGACCAATGAGCAGTTCTTC
CDR3 protein: CAITGGTSGRTNEQFF

clone size: NA
V gene: TRBV7-7
J gene: TRBJ2-5
D gene: TRBD2
CDR3 DNA: TGTGCTAGCACTTTTGCGGGAGGGCCCGGTGCGACCCAGTACTTC
CDR3 protein: CASTFAGGPGATQYF

clone size: few
V gene: TRBV28
J gene: TRBJ2-5
D gene: NA
CDR3 DNA: TGTGCCAGCAGCGGTTTAGAGGGGGTTCGGGCCCAGTACTTC
CDR3 protein: CASSGLEGVRAQYF

clone size: few
V gene: TRBV20-1
J gene: TRBJ2-1
D gene: TRBD2
CDR3 DNA: TGCAGTGCAAGACTAGCGGGCAGCTCCTACAATGAGCAGTTCTTC
CDR3 protein: CSARLAGSSYNEQFF

clone size: NA
V gene: TRBV21-1
J gene: TRBJ2-7
D gene: NA
CDR3 DNA: TGTGCCAGCAGCAAAGTTTCAGGGTACGACCCCTACGAGCAGTACTTC
CDR3 protein: CASSKVSGYDPYEQYF